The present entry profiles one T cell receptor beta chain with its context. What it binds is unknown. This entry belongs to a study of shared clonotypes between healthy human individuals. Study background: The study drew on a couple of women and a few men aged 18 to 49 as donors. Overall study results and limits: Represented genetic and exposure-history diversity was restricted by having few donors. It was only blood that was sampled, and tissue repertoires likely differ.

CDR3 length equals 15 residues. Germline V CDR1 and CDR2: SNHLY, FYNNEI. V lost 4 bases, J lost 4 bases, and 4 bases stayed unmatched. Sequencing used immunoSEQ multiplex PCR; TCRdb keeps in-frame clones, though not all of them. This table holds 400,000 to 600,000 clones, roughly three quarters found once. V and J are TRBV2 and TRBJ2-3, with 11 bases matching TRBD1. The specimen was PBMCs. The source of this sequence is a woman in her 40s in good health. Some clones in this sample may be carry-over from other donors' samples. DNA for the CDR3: TGTGCCAGCAGTGTGGGACAGGGGGGGCCAGATACGCAGTATTTT. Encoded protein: CASSVGQGGPDTQYF.